Reported below is one T cell receptor beta chain. Its antigen remains unknown. Everyone who donated was a Caucasian adult who lived in Nashville, Tennessee. The sample is drawn from a study of shared clonotypes between healthy human individuals. Clones were sequenced by immunoSEQ multiplex PCR, and TCRdb holds only the in-frame ones, with some missing. Of millions of clones detected, over 85% appear once; the ten largest clones hold about 0.13%. The germline V and J ends were trimmed by 2 bases and 2 bases, with 13 bases remaining between them. Per the germline V gene, CDR1 is SGHRS and CDR2 is YFSETQ. The CDR3 consists of 15 residues. General study findings and limits: The donor pool, a small one, limited the genetic and exposure-history diversity represented.

This chain uses TRBV5-1 with TRBJ1-1; TRBD1 might be the D (6 bases). The sequence derives from a man aged 18 to 29 in good health. Source material: naive CD4+ T cells sorted from blood. Subset given: CD45RA+ positively selected. Here the CDR3 reads CASSFLGGINTEAFF. CDR3 DNA: TGCGCCAGCAGCTTTCTTGGGGGCATTAACACTGAAGCTTTCTTT.